This T cell receptor beta chain appears in the sequencing data of a study of T cell responses to AZD1222 COVID-19 vaccine. Trimming left V 4 bases short and J 5 bases short, with 5 bases between. The CDR3 runs 10 residues. From germline, CDR1 is SQVTM and CDR2 ANQGSEA. The table came from immunoSEQ multiplex PCR; TCRdb's copy has only in-frame clones and leaves some out. The data contain more than 95,000 clones, over 80% of them seen just once; the ten biggest clones take up 20% to 25%. The sample was peripheral blood, taken on day 0 of AZD1222 vaccination. The receptor comes from an adult in good health. The V gene is TRBV29-1, the J gene TRBJ1-1; D not resolved. CDR3 region: CSVVRTEAFF. The CDR3 nucleotides read TGCAGCGTTGTCCGGACTGAAGCTTTCTTT.